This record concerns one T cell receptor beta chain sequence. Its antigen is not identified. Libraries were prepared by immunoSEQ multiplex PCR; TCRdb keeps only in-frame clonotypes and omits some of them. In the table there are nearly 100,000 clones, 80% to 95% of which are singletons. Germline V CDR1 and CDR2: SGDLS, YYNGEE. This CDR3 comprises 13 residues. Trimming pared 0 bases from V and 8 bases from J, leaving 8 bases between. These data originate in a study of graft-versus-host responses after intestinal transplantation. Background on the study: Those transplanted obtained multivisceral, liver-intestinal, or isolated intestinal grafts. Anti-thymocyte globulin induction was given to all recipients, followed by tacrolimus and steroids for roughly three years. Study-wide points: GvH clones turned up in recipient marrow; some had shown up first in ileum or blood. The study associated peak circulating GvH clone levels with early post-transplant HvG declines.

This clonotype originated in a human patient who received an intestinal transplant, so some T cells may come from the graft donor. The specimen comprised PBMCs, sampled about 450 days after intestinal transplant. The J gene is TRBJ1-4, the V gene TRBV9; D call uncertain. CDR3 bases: TGTGCCAGCAGCGTAGGGAGGGAGGAAAAACTGTTTTTT. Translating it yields CASSVGREEKLFF. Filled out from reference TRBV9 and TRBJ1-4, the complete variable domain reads DSGVTQTPKHLITATGQRVTLRCSPRSGDLSVYWYQQSLDQGLQFLIQYYNGEERAKGNILERFSAQQFPDLHSELNLSSLELGDSALYFCASSVGREEKLFFGSGTQLSVL.